Listed here are 16 T cell receptor beta chains from one sample, sequenced in a study of cytomegalovirus exposure and HLA in healthy donors. PCR used 60 Vbeta primers and 13 Jbeta primers. Libraries were prepared by immunoSEQ multiplex PCR; TCRdb keeps only in-frame clonotypes and omits some of them. The sample has some 160,000 clones; approximately 79% are singletons. Sequenced material: PBMCs. The receptors originated from a male donor in good health and CMV-seronegative.

J is TRBJ1-1 and V is TRBV6-1; no reliable D call. This CDR3 has 14 residues. Trimming cost V 5 bases and J 1 base, with 11 bases left between them. Germline loops: CDR1 MNHNS, CDR2 SASEGT. The CDR3 DNA follows: TGTGCCAGCAGTCCCTTACAGACGAACACTGAAGCTTTCTTT. Encoded protein: CASSPLQTNTEAFF.

The chain carries TRBV10-2 and TRBJ2-5; a weak D match, TRBD2 (5 bases). CDR1 and CDR2 (germline): WSHSY, SAAADI. Trimming removed 9 bases from V and 1 base from J, with 9 bases in between. This CDR3 is built from 12 residues. Here the CDR3 DNA reads TGCGCCAGTTCGGGGAGCCAAGAGACCCAGTACTTC. Encoded protein: CASSGSQETQYF.

This chain connects TRBV19 to TRBJ1-5, with no clear D. V lost 3 bases, J lost 5 bases, and 11 bases lay in between. CDR1 and CDR2 (germline): LNHDA, SQIVND (reference sequence). This CDR3 region has 14 residues. CDR3: CASSISHSDQPQHF. CDR3 sequence (DNA): TGTGCCAGTAGTATCTCTCACAGTGATCAGCCCCAGCATTTT.

The chain employs TRBV11-2 and TRBJ1-1, with D perhaps TRBD1 (5 bases). CDR3 length: 13 amino acids. V was trimmed by 1 base and J by 7 bases, leaving 10 bases between them. Germline values: CDR1 SGHAT, CDR2 FQNNGV. The CDR3 region is CASSLVGGLEAFF. The CDR3 nucleotides read TGTGCCAGCAGCTTAGTCGGGGGACTTGAAGCTTTCTTT. Full variable domain (remainder filled in from reference TRBV11-2 and TRBJ1-1): EAGVAQSPRYKIIEKRQSVAFWCNPISGHATLYWYQQILGQGPKLLIQFQNNGVVDDSQLPKDRFSAERLKGVDSTLKIQPAKLEDSAVYLCASSLVGGLEAFFGQGTRLTVV.

This chain joins TRBV30 and TRBJ1-2; 9 bases are a match to TRBD1. Germline lookup yields CDR1 GTSNPN and CDR2 SVGIG (reference sequence). The V segment lost 4 bases and the J segment 0 bases; nucleotides outside the gene matches: 3. The CDR3 has 14 amino acids. CDR3 sequence: CAWNRGLTNYGYTF. DNA for the CDR3: TGTGCCTGGAACAGGGGGCTAACTAACTATGGCTACACCTTC.

V gene TRBV4-3 combines with J gene TRBJ1-3, with unresolved D. Trimming cost V 0 bases and J 4 bases, with 19 bases left between them. This CDR3 is 18 amino acids long. Germline CDR1 reads LGHNA; CDR2 reads YSLEER. The CDR3 nucleotides read TGCGCCAGCAGCCAAGAGTCCGAGGGCGGGAGAAGAGGAAACACCATATATTTT. Protein: CASSQESEGGRRGNTIYF.

Details on this clone: A junction end diverges from the germline sequence, so it may reflect a read error. The chain links TRBV5-1 to TRBJ1-1; D perhaps matches TRBD1 (5 bases). The CDR3 is 13 residues long. Germline values: CDR1 SGHRS, CDR2 YFSETQ. This chain's CDR3 is CASSLVGRRGTFF. In DNA, the CDR3 is TGTGCCAGCAGCTTGGTCGGTCGGAGGGGAACTTTCTTT.

J is TRBJ2-7 and V is TRBV4-3; no clear D gene. In germline, CDR1 is LGHNA, CDR2 YSLEER. The CDR3 is 12 residues long. Deletions cut 0 bases from V and 12 bases from J, with 12 bases between. The CDR3 nucleotides read TGCGCCAGCAGCCAAGACACCCGAGCGAGGTACTTC. Translating it yields CASSQDTRARYF.

The rearrangement links TRBV5-4 to TRBJ1-2; D remains unclear. The germline V and J ends were trimmed by 2 bases and 7 bases, with 15 bases remaining between them. This CDR3 comprises 14 residues. Per germline, CDR1 SGHNT and CDR2 YYREEE (reference sequence). CDR3 DNA sequence: TGTGCCAGCAGCTTACCGGGAATCGGTGCTGGCTACACCTTC. This gives the protein CASSLPGIGAGYTF.

This chain links TRBV7-8 with TRBJ1-2; TRBD1 aligns across 10 bases. In germline, CDR1 is SGHVS, CDR2 FQNEAQ. With 4 bases clipped from V and 9 bases from J, the junction kept 5 bases outside the gene matches. The CDR3 spans 13 residues. The CDR3 sequence is CASSSDRGRSYTF. CDR3 nucleotides: TGTGCCAGCAGCTCCGACAGGGGGCGAAGCTACACCTTC.

The rearrangement uses TRBV10-3 and TRBJ2-2, with a possible D match to TRBD1 (6 bases). The CDR3 loop spans 17 amino acids. Germline CDR1 and CDR2: ENHRY and SYGVKD. Trimming shortened V by 3 bases and J by 7 bases, and 21 bases separated the two germline ends. The CDR3 DNA reads as TGTGCCATCAGTGATCCCGGGACAAGGACCACAAACGGGGAGCTGTTTTTT. Its protein is CAISDPGTRTTNGELFF.

J is TRBJ2-1 and V is TRBV10-3; 8 positions match TRBD2. CDR3 length equals 15 residues. Trimming took 4 bases from V and 3 from J; bases not matched to a gene: 5. The germline gives CDR1 ENHRY, CDR2 SYGVKD. CDR3 region: CAISVDGGGYNEQFF. DNA for the CDR3: TGTGCCATCAGTGTCGACGGGGGGGGCTACAATGAGCAGTTCTTC.

The chain uses TRBV18 and TRBJ2-4; TRBD2 agrees at 8 bases. The ends lost 0 bases at V and 7 bases at J; junction bases unmatched: 2. The germline gives CDR1 KGHSH, CDR2 LQKENI. The CDR3 runs 14 residues. CDR3 nucleotide sequence: TGTGCCAGCTCACCACCATCGGGGGGGAACATTCAGTACTTC. Its protein is CASSPPSGGNIQYF.

V is TRBV11-3 and J is TRBJ2-5, with TRBD1 as a possible D gene (6 bases). TRBJ2-7 explains the end of the DNA better; the J call may be wrong. CDR1 is SGHNT and CDR2 is YENEEA in the germline V gene. This CDR3 spans 13 amino acids. Here the CDR3 reads CASSGRDNYEQYF. The CDR3 DNA sequence: TGTGCCAGCAGCGGCCGGGACAACTACGAGCAGTACTTC.

The chain recombines TRBV5-5 with TRBJ1-2; weak D call: TRBD1 (5 bases). V gave up 9 bases and J gave up 5 bases, with 20 bases separating them. Germline CDR1 and CDR2: SGHKS and YYEKEE (reference sequence). The CDR3 runs 14 residues. CDR3 protein: CATSSAGWGYGYTF. CDR3 in DNA: TGTGCCACCTCTTCGGCAGGGTGGGGTTATGGCTACACCTTC. Together with reference TRBV5-5 and TRBJ1-2, the CDR3 gives the full variable domain: DAGVTQSPTHLIKTRGQQVTLRCSPISGHKSVSWYQQVLGQGPQFIFQYYEKEERGRGNFPDRFSARQFPNYSSELNVNALLLGDSALYLCATSSAGWGYGYTFGSGTRLTVV.

This chain joins TRBV7-6 and TRBJ2-7; possibly TRBD2 for D (5 bases). The CDR3 runs to 12 residues. The germline CDR1 and CDR2 sequences are SGHVS and FNYEAQ. V shed 5 bases and J shed 4 bases, with 9 bases lying between them. The CDR3: CASSQRGYEQYF. The DNA of the CDR3 is TGTGCCAGCAGCCAACGAGGGTACGAGCAGTACTTC.